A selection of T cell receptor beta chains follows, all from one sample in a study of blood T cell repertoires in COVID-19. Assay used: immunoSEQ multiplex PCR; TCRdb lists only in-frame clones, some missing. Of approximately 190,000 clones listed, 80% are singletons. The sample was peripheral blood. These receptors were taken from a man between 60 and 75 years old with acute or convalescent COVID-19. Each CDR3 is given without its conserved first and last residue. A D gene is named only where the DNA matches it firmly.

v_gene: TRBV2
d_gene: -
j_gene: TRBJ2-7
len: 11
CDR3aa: ASSDGTTYEQY

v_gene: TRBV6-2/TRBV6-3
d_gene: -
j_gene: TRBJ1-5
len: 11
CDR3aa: ASSSDRGGAQH

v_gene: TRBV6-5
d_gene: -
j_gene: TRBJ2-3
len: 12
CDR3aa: ASSPSSGTDTQY

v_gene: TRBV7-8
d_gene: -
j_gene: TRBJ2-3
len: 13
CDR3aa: ASSLGTVSTDTQY

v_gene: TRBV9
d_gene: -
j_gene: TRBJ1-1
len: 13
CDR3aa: ASSVDGGRHTEAF

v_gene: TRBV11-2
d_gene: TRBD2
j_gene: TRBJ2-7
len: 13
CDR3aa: ASSLALAATYEQY

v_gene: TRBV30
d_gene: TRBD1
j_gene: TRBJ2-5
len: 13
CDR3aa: AWSVQTGGKETQY

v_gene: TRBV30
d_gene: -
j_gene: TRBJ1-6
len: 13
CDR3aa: AWSVRRGGNSPLH

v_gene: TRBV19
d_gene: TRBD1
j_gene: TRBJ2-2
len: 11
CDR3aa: ASSMDRAGELF

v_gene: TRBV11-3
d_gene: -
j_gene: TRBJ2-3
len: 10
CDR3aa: ASSFGPKKQY

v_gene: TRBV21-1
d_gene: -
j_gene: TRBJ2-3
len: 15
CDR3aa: ASTDECVSGRFPSQY

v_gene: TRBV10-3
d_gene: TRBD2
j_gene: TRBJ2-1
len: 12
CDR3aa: AIKLAGEINEQF

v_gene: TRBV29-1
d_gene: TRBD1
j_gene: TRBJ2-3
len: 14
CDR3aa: SAEEYGQGLTDTQY

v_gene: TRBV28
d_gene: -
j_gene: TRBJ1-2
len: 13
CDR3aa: ASSPGGVLKYGYT

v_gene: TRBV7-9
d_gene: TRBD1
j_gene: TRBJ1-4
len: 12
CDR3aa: ASSSRGLSEKLF

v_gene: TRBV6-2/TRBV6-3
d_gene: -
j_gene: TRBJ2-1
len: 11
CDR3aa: ASSYFRYNEQF

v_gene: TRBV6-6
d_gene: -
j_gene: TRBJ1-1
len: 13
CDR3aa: ASRTLARENTEAF

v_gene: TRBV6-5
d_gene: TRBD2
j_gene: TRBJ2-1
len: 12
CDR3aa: ASTLTQTSGEQF

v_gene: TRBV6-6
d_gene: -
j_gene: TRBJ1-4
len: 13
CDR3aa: ASKHSRGANEKLF

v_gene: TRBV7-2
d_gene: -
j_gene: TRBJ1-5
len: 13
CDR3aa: ASSFKGDAGQPQH